Following are 19 T cell receptor beta chains from one sample sequenced in a study of blood T cell repertoires in COVID-19. Sequenced by immunoSEQ multiplex PCR; TCRdb stores in-frame clones only, minus some. The table records approximately 50,000 clones, around 87% of them present only once. Sequencing used peripheral blood. The origin of the receptors is a human donor in a cohort sampled during active COVID-19.

There are a few counts of this clone. The chain is built from TRBV29-1 and TRBJ2-7; 16 nucleotides match TRBD2. The CDR3 runs to 16 residues. The V and J ends lost 4 bases and 2 bases, in that order; junction bases with no gene match: 5. CDR1 and CDR2 (germline): SQVTM, ANQGSEA. The CDR3: CSVGGLAGGRPYEQYF. The CDR3 DNA sequence: TGCAGCGTTGGGGGACTAGCGGGAGGGCGGCCCTACGAGCAGTACTTC.

V is TRBV5-8 and J is TRBJ2-2, with 13 bases aligning to TRBD2. CDR1 SGHTS and CDR2 YDEGEE come from the germline V gene. The CDR3 is 17 amino acids. With 4 bases clipped from V and 7 bases from J, the junction kept 10 bases outside the gene matches. CDR3 nucleotide sequence: TGTGCCAGCAGCGGGCGGACTAGCGGGAGAATCCGCGGGGAGCTGTTTTTT. This gives the protein CASSGRTSGRIRGELFF.

V usage is TRBV5-1 and J usage is TRBJ2-7; TRBD1 aligns across 8 bases. Germline V gene data show CDR1 as SGHRS and CDR2 as YFSETQ. V gave up 3 bases and J gave up 0 bases; unmatched junction bases: 5. The CDR3 loop spans 15 amino acids. In nucleotides, the CDR3 is TGCGCCAGCAGCTCCAGGGGGCTTAACTCCTACGAGCAGTACTTC. Residues: CASSSRGLNSYEQYF.

V gene TRBV9 combines with J gene TRBJ2-2; a possible D gene is TRBD2 (6 bases). CDR3 size: 16 residues. The V end was cut by 0 bases, the J end by 3 bases, with 12 bases between. The germline CDR1 and CDR2 sequences are SGDLS and YYNGEE. CDR3 loop: CASSVELAYHTGELFF. In DNA, the CDR3 is TGTGCCAGCAGCGTAGAACTAGCCTATCACACCGGGGAGCTGTTTTTT.

This clone was observed a single time. The rearrangement joins TRBV18 to TRBJ1-2; 8 nucleotides agree with TRBD1. Looked up from germline, CDR1 is KGHSH and CDR2 is LQKENI. After removal of 6 bases from V and 4 bases from J, the junction contained 4 bases not matched to a gene. The CDR3 is 13 residues long. CDR3 nucleotides: TGTGCCAGCTCGCGGACAGGGAGCTATGGCTACACCTTC. Protein: CASSRTGSYGYTF.

In DNA form, the CDR3 reads TGTGCCAGCAGTTTAGGGGCAGGGGGATCCTACAATGAGCAGTTCTTC. Protein product: CASSLGAGGSYNEQFF. The genes are TRBV27 and TRBJ2-1; the match to TRBD1 covers 7 bases. Trimming removed 2 bases from V and 1 base from J; junction bases left unmatched: 5. The CDR3 covers 16 residues. From germline, CDR1 is MNHEY and CDR2 SMNVEV (reference sequence).

The count of this clone is one. The chain is built from TRBV10-3 and TRBJ2-1; D perhaps matches TRBD2 (5 bases). The CDR3 totals 12 residues. Trimming shortened V by 3 bases and J by 12 bases, and 12 bases separated the two germline ends. Germline V lookup: CDR1 ENHRY, CDR2 SYGVKD. CDR3 nucleotides: TGTGCCATCAGTGACGGGCTAGCCGGGCAGTTCTTC. Translated, it gives CAISDGLAGQFF.

J is TRBJ1-6 and V is TRBV11-2, with 10 bases lining up with TRBD1. This CDR3 has 13 amino acids. CDR1 is SGHAT and CDR2 is FQNNGV in the germline V gene. V was pared by 1 base and J by 14 bases, with 2 bases of the junction left unmatched. CDR3 sequence reads: CASSLGTGGTLHF. CDR3 sequence (DNA): TGTGCCAGCAGCTTAGGGACAGGGGGGACCCTCCACTTT.

The chain uses TRBV11-3 and TRBJ2-3; 8 bases agree with TRBD2. Trimming cost V 1 base and J 1 base; bases outside gene matches: 4. The CDR3 sequence is 16 residues long. Per germline, CDR1 SGHNT and CDR2 YENEEA. The CDR3 protein is CASSLGGLGRTDTQYF. The CDR3 DNA follows: TGTGCCAGCAGCTTAGGGGGACTAGGGCGCACAGATACGCAGTATTTT.

The chain couples TRBV7-2 to TRBJ2-3; 12 nucleotides match TRBD2. This CDR3 is 14 amino acids long. The trim removed 4 bases at V and 14 bases at J, leaving 10 bases unmatched. CDR1 is SGHTA and CDR2 is FQGNSA in the germline V gene. The CDR3 region has the DNA TGTGCCAGCAGCTCGGGACTAGCGGGTCAAAGAAGGTATTTT. Translation: CASSSGLAGQRRYF.

This chain uses TRBV7-9 with TRBJ2-3, with a possible D match to TRBD2 (5 bases). V was clipped by 0 bases and J by 2 bases, with 12 bases between them. Germline lookup yields CDR1 SEHNR and CDR2 FQNEAQ (reference sequence). The CDR3 contains 16 residues. CDR3 region: CASSLARTDFTDTQYF. The DNA for the CDR3 is TGTGCCAGCAGCTTAGCGAGAACGGACTTCACAGATACGCAGTATTTT.

The rearrangement uses TRBV27 and TRBJ2-2, with 7 bases lining up with TRBD2. CDR1 and CDR2 from the germline V gene are MNHEY and SMNVEV (reference sequence). The V gene end was trimmed by 2 bases and the J gene end by 5 bases; junction bases not matched to a gene: 11. The CDR3 has 17 amino acids. CDR3 region: CASSLGDYRGGTGELFF. DNA of the CDR3: TGTGCCAGCAGTTTAGGAGATTACCGGGGAGGGACCGGGGAGCTGTTTTTT.

The chain carries TRBV10-2 and TRBJ2-5; 8 positions match TRBD2. This CDR3 contains 14 residues. Germline-derived CDR1 and CDR2 are WSHSY and SAAADI. V lost 6 bases and J lost 2; bases outside the gene matches: 5. The CDR3, as DNA: TGCGCCAGCAGGGAGCGGGAGACGCAAGAGACCCAGTACTTC. Protein sequence: CASRERETQETQYF.

The chain combines TRBV28 with TRBJ2-1, with 7 nucleotides matching TRBD1. Unmatched junction bases numbered 9, after V lost 8 bases and J lost 8 bases. The length of the CDR3 is 13 residues. In germline, CDR1 is MDHEN, CDR2 SYDVKM. DNA for the CDR3: TGTGCCAGCGCCAATACAGGGGTGGATGAGCAGTTCTTC. Protein: CASANTGVDEQFF.

This rearrangement joins TRBV19 to TRBJ1-1; no clear D. The CDR3 runs to 13 residues. The germline V gene has CDR1 LNHDA and CDR2 SQIVND (reference sequence). Trimming took 5 bases from V and 4 from J, leaving 11 bases between them. The CDR3 nucleotides are TGTGCCAGTAGTGGGCGGGGTGGCACTGAAGCTTTCTTT. Translating it yields CASSGRGGTEAFF. The full variable domain, completed using reference TRBV19 and TRBJ1-1, is DGGITQSPKYLFRKEGQNVTLSCEQNLNHDAMYWYRQDPGQGLRLIYYSQIVNDFQKGDIAEGYSVSREKKESFPLTVTSAQKNPTAFYLCASSGRGGTEAFFGQGTRLTVV.

This clone was seen just once. V is TRBV18 and J is TRBJ2-3, with 9 bases identical to TRBD2. CDR3 length: 18 amino acids. Germline trimming cut 3 bases from V and 0 bases from J; bases unmatched to any gene: 10. Germline CDR1 and CDR2: KGHSH and LQKENI. DNA for the CDR3: TGTGCCAGCTCACCCCGGGATAGCGGGAGTACTAGCACAGATACGCAGTATTTT. Its translation is CASSPRDSGSTSTDTQYF.

This chain uses TRBV7-9 with TRBJ2-7; 9 bases match TRBD1. The length of the CDR3 is 15 residues. Germline V gives CDR1 SEHNR, CDR2 FQNEAQ (reference sequence). V lost 5 bases, J lost 0 bases, and 5 bases stayed unmatched. The CDR3 DNA reads as TGTGCCAGCAGCCACGGACAGGGGTTCTCCTACGAGCAGTACTTC. This translates into CASSHGQGFSYEQYF.

The chain combines TRBV7-8 with TRBJ2-2, with TRBD2 as a possible D gene (6 bases). Trimming took 1 base from V and 6 from J, leaving 21 bases between them. CDR3 length: 18 residues. Germline loops: CDR1 SGHVS, CDR2 FQNEAQ. The chain's CDR3 is CASSLGEARATLAGELFF. The CDR3 DNA sequence: TGTGCCAGCAGCTTAGGGGAGGCTAGGGCCACACTGGCCGGGGAGCTGTTTTTT.

The chain employs TRBV9 and TRBJ2-1; D is undetermined. The CDR3 loop spans 15 amino acids. CDR1 and CDR2 (germline): SGDLS, YYNGEE. Between the trimmed V and J ends, which lost 4 bases and 4 bases, there was a span of 15 bases. The CDR3, as DNA: TGTGCCAGCAGCACCTCACGAAACACATACAATGAGCAGTTCTTC. It codes for CASSTSRNTYNEQFF. Complete variable domain (other parts from reference TRBV9 and TRBJ2-1): DSGVTQTPKHLITATGQRVTLRCSPRSGDLSVYWYQQSLDQGLQFLIQYYNGEERAKGNILERFSAQQFPDLHSELNLSSLELGDSALYFCASSTSRNTYNEQFFGPGTRLTVL.